A single sample is the source of the 9 T cell receptor beta chains below, sequenced in a study of blood T cell repertoires in COVID-19. TCRdb's table, derived via immunoSEQ multiplex PCR, lists solely in-frame clones and lacks some. The profile shows some 200,000 clones, around 90% of them singletons. The sample comprised PBMCs or T cells enriched from blood (not recorded which). The source of these receptors is a woman in her twenties or thirties who had recovered from COVID-19.

This clone has just one count. V and J are TRBV14 and TRBJ1-1; D possibly corresponds to TRBD1 (5 bases). CDR3 length: 13 amino acids. The germline CDR1 and CDR2 sequences are SGHDN and FVKESK. Trimming shortened V by 0 bases and J by 5 bases, and 7 bases separated the two germline ends. CDR3 nucleotides: TGTGCCAGCAGCCAAGACAGGGCGACTGAAGCTTTCTTT. Protein: CASSQDRATEAFF.

This clone appeared a single time. The chain combines TRBV18 with TRBJ1-1; perhaps TRBD1 as D (6 bases). The CDR3 totals 12 residues. The germline V and J ends were trimmed by 3 bases and 7 bases, with 9 bases remaining between them. In germline, CDR1 is KGHSH, CDR2 LQKENI. The DNA for the CDR3 is TGTGCCAGCTCACCCGAGGGGGATGAAGCTTTCTTT. Protein product: CASSPEGDEAFF.

V usage is TRBV4-1 and J usage is TRBJ1-1; 8 nucleotides agree with TRBD1. Germline CDR1 MGHRA, CDR2 YSYEKL. This CDR3 comprises 15 residues. The V segment lost 4 bases and the J segment 1 base; nucleotides outside the gene matches: 5. DNA for the CDR3: TGCGCCAGCAGCCCCGGACAGGGACCGAACACTGAAGCTTTCTTT. Translated, it gives CASSPGQGPNTEAFF.

The chain joins TRBV7-9 to TRBJ1-2; possible D gene TRBD1, 6 bases. The CDR3 is made up of 15 amino acids. Germline CDR1 and CDR2: SEHNR and FQNEAQ (reference sequence). With 3 bases removed from V and 4 bases from J, the gap between germline ends came to 15 bases. The CDR3 DNA is TGTGCCAGCAGCTTTGATCCCGACAGGAGCTATGGCTACACCTTC. Its protein product is CASSFDPDRSYGYTF.

This clone was observed once. In nucleotides, the CDR3 is TGCGCCAGCAGCCAAGATAGGACAGGGTGGCAGCCCCAGCATTTT. Residues: CASSQDRTGWQPQHF. V is TRBV4-1 and J is TRBJ1-5, with 8 bases that match TRBD1. The CDR3 has 15 amino acids. V trimming: 0 bases; J trimming: 7 bases; junction bases outside the gene matches: 5. CDR1 and CDR2 (germline): MGHRA, YSYEKL.

This chain joins TRBV7-2 and TRBJ1-1; D uncertain. Per germline, CDR1 SGHTA and CDR2 FQGNSA. The V end lost 1 base, the J end lost 1 base, and 13 bases lay between the germline ends. This CDR3 has 16 residues. The CDR3 nucleotides read TGTGCCAGCAGCTTAGTTTCGGTCAATCAGAACACTGAAGCTTTCTTT. Its protein is CASSLVSVNQNTEAFF.

This chain uses TRBV9 with TRBJ2-1; 8 positions agree with TRBD1. Germline assignment: CDR1 SGDLS and CDR2 YYNGEE. J gave up 4 bases and V 2 bases, and 8 bases lay outside the gene matches. The CDR3 is made up of 16 amino acids. The CDR3 here is CASSVRPDREYNEQFF. DNA for the CDR3: TGTGCCAGCAGCGTTAGGCCGGACAGGGAATACAATGAGCAGTTCTTC.

The rearrangement uses TRBV11-1 and TRBJ1-1, with no clear D. The CDR3 has 14 residues. The V end was cut by 2 bases, the J end by 0 bases, with 7 bases between. Per germline, CDR1 SGHAT and CDR2 FQDESV (reference sequence). In DNA form, the CDR3 reads TGTGCCAGCAGCTTAACAGACATGAACACTGAAGCTTTCTTT. Amino acids: CASSLTDMNTEAFF.

The V and J genes are TRBV7-3 and TRBJ1-2, with D possibly matching TRBD1 (5 bases). The CDR3 covers 14 residues. V lost 6 bases to trimming and J lost 4 bases, with 15 bases between them. The germline V gene encodes CDR1 SGHTA and CDR2 FQGTGA. The CDR3 DNA is TGTGCCAGCAGTTCAGACAGTTTTACCTATGGCTACACCTTC. Translation gives CASSSDSFTYGYTF.